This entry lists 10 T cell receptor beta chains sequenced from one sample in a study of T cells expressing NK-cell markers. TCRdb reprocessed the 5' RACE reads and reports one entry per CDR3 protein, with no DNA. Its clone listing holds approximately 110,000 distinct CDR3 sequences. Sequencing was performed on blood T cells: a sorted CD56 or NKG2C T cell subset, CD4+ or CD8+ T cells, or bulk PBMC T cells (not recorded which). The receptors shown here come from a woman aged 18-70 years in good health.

The CDR3 loop is CASSQEARAANEQFF. The genes are TRBV4-1 and TRBJ2-1; there is no DNA to check the TCRdb D call of TRBD1. Germline loops: CDR1 MGHRA, CDR2 YSYEKL. The CDR3 length is 15 residues.

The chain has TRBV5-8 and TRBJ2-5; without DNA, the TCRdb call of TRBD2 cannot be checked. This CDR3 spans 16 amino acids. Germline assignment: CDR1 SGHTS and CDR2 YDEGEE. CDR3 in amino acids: CASSRSGRSFQETQYF. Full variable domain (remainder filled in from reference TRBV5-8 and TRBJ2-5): EAGVTQSPTHLIKTRGQQATLRCSPISGHTSVYWYQQALGLGLQFLLWYDEGEERNRGNFPPRFSGRQFPNYSSELNVNALELEDSALYLCASSRSGRSFQETQYFGPGTRLLVL.

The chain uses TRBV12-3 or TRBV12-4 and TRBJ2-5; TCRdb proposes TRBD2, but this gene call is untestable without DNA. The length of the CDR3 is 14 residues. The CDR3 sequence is CASASAGVRETQYF.

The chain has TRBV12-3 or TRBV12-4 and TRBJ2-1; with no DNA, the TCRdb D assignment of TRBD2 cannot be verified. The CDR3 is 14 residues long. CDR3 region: CASSFAGPANEQFF.

The CDR3 is CASSYSSVSSYNEQFF. This chain links TRBV6-5 with TRBJ2-1. Germline CDR1 MNHEY, CDR2 SVGAGI. The CDR3 contains 16 residues.

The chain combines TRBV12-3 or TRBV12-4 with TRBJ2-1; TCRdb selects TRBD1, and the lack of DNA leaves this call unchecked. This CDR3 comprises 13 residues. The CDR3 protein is CASRPGIVNEQFF.

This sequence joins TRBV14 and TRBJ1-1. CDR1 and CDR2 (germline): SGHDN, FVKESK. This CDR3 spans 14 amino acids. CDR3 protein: CASSQGAEYTEAFF.

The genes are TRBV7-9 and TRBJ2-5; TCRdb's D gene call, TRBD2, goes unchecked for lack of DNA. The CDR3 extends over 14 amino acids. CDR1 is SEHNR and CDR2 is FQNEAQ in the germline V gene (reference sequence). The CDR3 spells CASSWTSGEETQYF.

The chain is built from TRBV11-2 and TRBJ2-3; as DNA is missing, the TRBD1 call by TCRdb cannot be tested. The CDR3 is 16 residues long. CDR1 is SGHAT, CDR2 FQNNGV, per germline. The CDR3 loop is CASSFSPGHLTDTQYF.

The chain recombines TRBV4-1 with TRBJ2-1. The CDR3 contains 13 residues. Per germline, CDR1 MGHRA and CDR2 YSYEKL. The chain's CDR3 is CASSQDSQTEQFF.